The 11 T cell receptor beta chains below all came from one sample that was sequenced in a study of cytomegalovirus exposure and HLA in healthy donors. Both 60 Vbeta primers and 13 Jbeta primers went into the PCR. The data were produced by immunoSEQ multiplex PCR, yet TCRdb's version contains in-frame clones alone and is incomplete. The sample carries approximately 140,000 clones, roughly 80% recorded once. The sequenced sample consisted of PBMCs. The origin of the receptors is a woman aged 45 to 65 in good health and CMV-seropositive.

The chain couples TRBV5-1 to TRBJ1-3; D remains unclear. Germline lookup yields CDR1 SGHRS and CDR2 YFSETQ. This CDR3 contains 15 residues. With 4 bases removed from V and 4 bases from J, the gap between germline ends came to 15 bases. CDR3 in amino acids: CASSPTSGSGNTIYF. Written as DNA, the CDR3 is TGCGCCAGCAGCCCGACCTCGGGATCCGGAAACACCATATATTTT.

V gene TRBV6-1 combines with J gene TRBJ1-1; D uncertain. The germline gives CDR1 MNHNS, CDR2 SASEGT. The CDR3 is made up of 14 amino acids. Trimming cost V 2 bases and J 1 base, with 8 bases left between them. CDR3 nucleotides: TGTGCCAGCAGTGAAAATCAGGAGAACACTGAAGCTTTCTTT. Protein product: CASSENQENTEAFF.

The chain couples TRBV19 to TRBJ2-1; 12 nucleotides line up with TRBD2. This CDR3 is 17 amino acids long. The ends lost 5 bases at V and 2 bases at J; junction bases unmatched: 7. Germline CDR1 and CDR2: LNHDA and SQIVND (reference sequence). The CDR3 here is CASSPLTSGGPYNEQFF. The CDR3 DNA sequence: TGTGCCAGTAGTCCCCTGACTAGCGGGGGTCCCTACAATGAGCAGTTCTTC.

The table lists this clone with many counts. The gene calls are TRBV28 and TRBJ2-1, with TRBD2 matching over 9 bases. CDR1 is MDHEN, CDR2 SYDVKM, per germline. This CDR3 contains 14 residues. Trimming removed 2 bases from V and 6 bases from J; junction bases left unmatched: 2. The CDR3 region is CASSLAGGPNEQFF. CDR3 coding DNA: TGTGCCAGCAGTTTAGCGGGGGGGCCCAATGAGCAGTTCTTC.

The CDR3 region has the DNA TGTGCCAGTAGTATACGAGGGAATGGCAATCAGCCCCAGCATTTT. Its translation: CASSIRGNGNQPQHF. The chain recombines TRBV19 with TRBJ1-5; D gene unclear. Germline V CDR1 and CDR2: LNHDA, SQIVND (reference sequence). V lost 2 bases, J lost 2 bases, and 10 bases lay in between. This CDR3 region has 15 residues.

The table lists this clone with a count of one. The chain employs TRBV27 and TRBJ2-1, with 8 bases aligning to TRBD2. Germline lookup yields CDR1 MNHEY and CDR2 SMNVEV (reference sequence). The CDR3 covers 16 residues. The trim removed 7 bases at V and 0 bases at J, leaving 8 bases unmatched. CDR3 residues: CASTGLAGLSYNEQFF. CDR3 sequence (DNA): TGTGCCAGCACTGGCCTAGCGGGCCTCTCCTACAATGAGCAGTTCTTC.

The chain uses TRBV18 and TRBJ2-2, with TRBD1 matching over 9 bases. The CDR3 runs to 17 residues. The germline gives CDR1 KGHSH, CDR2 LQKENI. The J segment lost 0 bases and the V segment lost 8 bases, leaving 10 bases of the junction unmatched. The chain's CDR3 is CASVSTGGLANTGELFF. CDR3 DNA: TGTGCCAGCGTCAGTACAGGGGGCCTTGCGAACACCGGGGAGCTGTTTTTT. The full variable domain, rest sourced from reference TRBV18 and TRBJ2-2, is NAGVMQNPRHLVRRRGQEARLRCSPMKGHSHVYWYRQLPEEGLKFMVYLQKENIIDESGMPKERFSAEFPKEGPSILRIQQVVRGDSAAYFCASVSTGGLANTGELFFGEGSRLTVL.

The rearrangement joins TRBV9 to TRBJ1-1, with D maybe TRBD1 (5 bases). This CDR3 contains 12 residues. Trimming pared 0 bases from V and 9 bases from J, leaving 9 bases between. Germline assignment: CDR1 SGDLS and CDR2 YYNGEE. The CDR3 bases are TGTGCCAGCAGCGTAGGGGGGGAGAAAGCTTTCTTT. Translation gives CASSVGGEKAFF.

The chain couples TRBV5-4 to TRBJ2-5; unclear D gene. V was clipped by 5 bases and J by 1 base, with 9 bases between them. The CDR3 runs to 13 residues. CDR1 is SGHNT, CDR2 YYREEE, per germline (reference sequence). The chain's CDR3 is CASRGTAQETQYF. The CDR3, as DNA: TGTGCCAGCAGAGGTACAGCCCAAGAGACCCAGTACTTC. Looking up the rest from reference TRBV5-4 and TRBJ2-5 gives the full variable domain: ETGVTQSPTHLIKTRGQQVTLRCSSQSGHNTVSWYQQALGQGPQFIFQYYREEENGRGNFPPRFSGLQFPNYSSELNVNALELDDSALYLCASRGTAQETQYFGPGTRLLVL.

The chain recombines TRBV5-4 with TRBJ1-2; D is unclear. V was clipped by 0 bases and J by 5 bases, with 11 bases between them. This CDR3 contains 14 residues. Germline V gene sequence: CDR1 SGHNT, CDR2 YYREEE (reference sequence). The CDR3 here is CASSLESRGYGYTF. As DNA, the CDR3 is TGTGCCAGCAGCTTGGAGTCTCGAGGGTATGGCTACACCTTC.

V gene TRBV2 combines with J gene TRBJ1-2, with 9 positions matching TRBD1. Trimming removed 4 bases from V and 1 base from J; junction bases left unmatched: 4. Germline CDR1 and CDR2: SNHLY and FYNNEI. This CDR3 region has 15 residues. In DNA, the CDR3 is TGTGCCAGCAGTGTCCCGGGACAGGGTAACTATGGCTACACCTTC. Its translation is CASSVPGQGNYGYTF.